This T cell receptor (beta chain) was identified during a study of T-cell reconstitution after alpha-beta-depleted transplantation in children. Study conclusions and caveats: As was reported, about two months after transplant, alpha-beta T cells came from several hundred expanded graft clones. Newly produced T cells mostly accounted for T-cell counts and diversity one year post-transplant. Surviving recipient T cells and thymic progenitors produced the high day-60 TCRbeta diversity seen in some patients.

Unique molecular identifiers were used in preparing the TCRbeta library. Using its own MiXCR run on the PCR reads, TCRdb lists one record per CDR3 protein. The sample includes approximately 430,000 distinct CDR3 sequences, 15% to 20% seen only once; the top ten take just under 30%. In this sample, this clonotype turned up a few times. Its antigen is not identified. The TCR was taken from a boy less than two years old who had a stem cell transplant for Wiskott-Aldrich syndrome, so the T cells may come from the graft donor. The material sequenced was PBMCs, mostly from graft donor cells, taken 360 days after TCRalphabeta/CD19-depleted stem cell transplant.

CDR3: CASITSRGTEAFF. DNA of the CDR3: TGTGCCAGCATTACATCCAGGGGGACTGAAGCTTTCTTT. This chain joins TRBV2 and TRBJ1-1; TRBD1 matches at 7 bases. The V gene's germline CDR1 is SNHLY and CDR2 FYNNEI. The CDR3 totals 13 residues. After removal of 7 bases from V and 5 bases from J, the junction contained 7 bases not matched to a gene.